This entry lists 10 T cell receptor beta chains sequenced from one sample in a study of blood T cells in healthy people across ages. A J-beta primer mix and a sample-barcoded 5' primer were used in a second PCR of roughly 6 to 11 cycles. MiXCR, applied by TCRdb to the 5' RACE reads, yields one record per CDR3 protein. This table has around 800,000 distinct CDR3 sequences, 46% appearing once. Sequences were obtained from blood. The receptors here all came from an older man in good health.

In this sample, this clonotype turned up a few times. This chain joins TRBV18 and TRBJ2-6, with unresolved D. There are 15 residues in the CDR3. Germline CDR1 KGHSH, CDR2 LQKENI. Trimming removed 0 bases from V and 4 bases from J, with 7 bases in between. Written as DNA, the CDR3 is TGTGCCAGCTCACCACCCCTAGGAGGGGCCAACGTCCTGACTTTC. Translating gives CASSPPLGGANVLTF.

This clonotype was counted between two and nine times. The V gene is TRBV7-3, the J gene TRBJ2-3; the D gene is possibly TRBD2 (6 bases). In germline, CDR1 is SGHTA, CDR2 FQGTGA. The CDR3 length is 17 residues. V gave up 2 bases and J gave up 2 bases, with 17 bases separating them. CDR3 DNA sequence: TGTGCCAGCAGCTTATACGTGTCGGCGGGGTTCACAGATACGCAGTATTTT. Its translation is CASSLYVSAGFTDTQYF.

DNA of the CDR3: TGTGCCAGTAGTATGACCGGGGATCATGAGCAGTTCTTC. Its protein product is CASSMTGDHEQFF. This chain links TRBV19 with TRBJ2-1; weak D call: TRBD2 (5 bases). V was shortened by 3 bases and J by 8 bases, with 11 bases between the two germline ends. Germline V gene data show CDR1 as LNHDA and CDR2 as SQIVND (reference sequence). This CDR3 comprises 13 residues.

This chain connects TRBV18 to TRBJ1-4; weak D call: TRBD1 (6 bases). The ends were cut back, 3 bases at V and 5 bases at J, with 13 bases in the middle. Germline V gene data show CDR1 as KGHSH and CDR2 as LQKENI. The CDR3 length is 15 residues. CDR3 residues: CASSPEAGANEKLFF. CDR3 nucleotides: TGTGCCAGCTCACCCGAGGCAGGGGCGAATGAAAAACTGTTTTTT.

The chain carries TRBV27 and TRBJ1-1; D gene ambiguous. V lost 6 bases and J lost 1, with 9 bases in between. Germline CDR1 reads MNHEY; CDR2 reads SMNVEV (reference sequence). The CDR3 extends over 13 amino acids. This CDR3 is CASSPRPNTEAFF. As DNA, the CDR3 is TGTGCCAGCAGCCCACGACCGAACACTGAAGCTTTCTTT.

This clonotype was detected only a few times. The genes are TRBV20-1 and TRBJ2-1; TRBD2 aligns across 7 bases. The CDR3 has 15 residues. The J segment lost 8 bases and the V segment lost 3 bases, leaving 13 bases of the junction unmatched. Germline V gene lookup returns CDR1 DFQATT and CDR2 SNEGSKA (reference sequence). The CDR3 DNA reads TGCAGTGCTAGCCGGTCACTAGCGAATCAATATGAGCAGTTCTTC. It yields the protein CSASRSLANQYEQFF.

The genes are TRBV28 and TRBJ2-1; 7 nucleotides align to TRBD2. The CDR3 consists of 14 residues. After removal of 2 bases from V and 7 bases from J, the junction contained 5 bases not matched to a gene. In germline, CDR1 is MDHEN, CDR2 SYDVKM. Here the CDR3 DNA reads TGTGCCAGCAGTTTAGGGGGGGGGTGTAATGAGCAGTTCTTC. Its translation: CASSLGGGCNEQFF.

This chain links TRBV6-2 or TRBV6-3 with TRBJ2-1, with D perhaps matching TRBD1 (6 bases). V was cut by 6 bases and J by 5 bases, with 17 bases left in between. Germline V gene lookup returns CDR1 MNHEY and CDR2 SVGEGT. The CDR3 length is 15 residues. Here the CDR3 DNA reads TGTGCCAGCAGCCGCGGACAGCGCCCCCACAATGAGCAGTTCTTC. Protein: CASSRGQRPHNEQFF.

The rearrangement links TRBV15 to TRBJ2-2; a possible D gene is TRBD1 (6 bases). This CDR3 region has 15 residues. Trimming shortened V by 1 base and J by 7 bases, and 13 bases separated the two germline ends. Germline CDR1 LNHNV, CDR2 YYDKDF (reference sequence). Written as DNA, the CDR3 is TGTGCCACCAGCAGAGCTCAGGGGATGGTCGGGGAGCTGTTTTTT. Translated: CATSRAQGMVGELFF.

CDR3 in DNA: TGTGCCAGCAGTTTACCCCTTGACATCTATGGCTACACCTTC. As protein: CASSLPLDIYGYTF. The chain is built from TRBV28 and TRBJ1-2; D is unclear. Deletions cut 2 bases from V and 4 bases from J, with 11 bases between. From germline, CDR1 is MDHEN and CDR2 SYDVKM. CDR3 length equals 14 residues.